This T cell receptor beta chain was sequenced during a study of T cells expressing NK-cell markers. Study in general: CD3+CD56+NKG2C+, CD3+CD56+NKG2C- and CD3+CD56-NKG2C+ T cells, once sorted, supplied the TCR beta repertoires. Study-level results: CD8+ T cells in 5 or 6 donors included dominant NKG2C+ clonotypes at roughly 1.0-7.5%. These clonotypes additionally ranked first within the CD3+CD56-NKG2C+ fraction of a few donors.

TCRdb reprocessed the 5' RACE reads; each CDR3 protein has one entry and no DNA is given. This table holds over 250,000 distinct CDR3 sequences. Germline V gives CDR1 LGHDT, CDR2 YNNKEL (reference sequence). This CDR3 is 12 amino acids long. A word on this clonotype: Its antigen is not identified.

Sequenced sample: blood T cells: a sorted CD56 or NKG2C T cell subset, CD4+ or CD8+ T cells, or bulk PBMC T cells (not recorded which). The receptor's source is a woman aged 18 to 75 in good health. The chain joins TRBV3-1 to TRBJ2-1; the D call from TCRdb, TRBD1, cannot be confirmed without DNA. CDR3 amino acids: CASSLQDRGRTF.